The present T cell receptor beta chain was sequenced within a study of T-cell memory formation after mild COVID-19. General study results and limits: The SARS-CoV-2 specificity of second-wave clones reaching peak at day 37 remained unverified. A second wave expanding day 15 to 37 was CD4+-biased; contracting clones were balanced. Pre-infection memory already had some responding clones, implying cross-reactive memory joined.

Regarding this clonotype: The antigen remains unidentified.

V was pared by 1 base and J by 4 bases, with 16 bases between. CDR1 is SQVTM, CDR2 ANQGSEA, per germline. The CDR3 runs to 15 residues. Each CDR3 protein gets one entry after TCRdb re-called the 5' RACE reads with MiXCR. The sample holds about 410,000 distinct CDR3 sequences, 23% seen once. Sequenced sample: PBMCs or a T cell subset sorted from them (not recorded which). This clonotype was sampled from an adult woman who had mild COVID-19 (a few samples of this study predate the infection). Cell type and time point are not known. The genes are TRBV29-1 and TRBJ1-1, with D uncertain. As DNA, the CDR3 is TGCAGCGTTGAAGCTTCGGGCCACCGGTTCACTGAAGCTTTCTTT. Its translation: CSVEASGHRFTEAFF. Looking up the rest from reference TRBV29-1 and TRBJ1-1 gives the full variable domain: SAVISQKPSRDICQRGTSLTIQCQVDSQVTMMFWYRQQPGQSLTLIATANQGSEATYESGFVIDKFPISRPNLTFSTLTVSNMSPEDSSIYLCSVEASGHRFTEAFFGQGTRLTVV.